A single sample is the source of the 16 T cell receptor beta chains below, sequenced in a study of cytomegalovirus exposure and HLA in healthy donors. The PCR used 60 Vbeta and 13 Jbeta primers. Some clones are missing from TCRdb's copy, which holds only in-frame ones; the method was immunoSEQ multiplex PCR. This table holds 100,000 to 150,000 clones, approximately 80% found once. What was sequenced was PBMCs. The receptor set was obtained from a male donor in good health and CMV-seropositive.

This chain links TRBV6-5 with TRBJ2-4, with 7 nucleotides matching TRBD2. With 2 bases clipped from V and 5 bases from J, the junction kept 6 bases outside the gene matches. Germline CDR1 and CDR2: MNHEY and SVGAGI. The CDR3 is 15 residues long. The CDR3 DNA is TGTGCCAGCAGTTACGGAGGGAGGGGTCAAAACATTCAGTACTTC. As protein: CASSYGGRGQNIQYF.

V is TRBV29-1 and J is TRBJ2-7; 10 nucleotides line up with TRBD2. The CDR3 is 16 amino acids. J gave up 3 bases and V 4 bases, and 12 bases lay outside the gene matches. The germline CDR1 and CDR2 sequences are SQVTM and ANQGSEA. Here the CDR3 DNA reads TGCAGCGTTGGGGGTGGGGGACTAGCGAGCTTCTACGAGCAGTACTTC. Amino acids: CSVGGGGLASFYEQYF.

The rearrangement links TRBV5-5 to TRBJ1-5; D may be TRBD1 (5 bases). V lost 4 bases to trimming and J lost 1 base, with 12 bases between them. Germline CDR1 SGHKS, CDR2 YYEKEE (reference sequence). This CDR3 has 15 amino acids. The CDR3 nucleotides read TGTGCCAGCAGCCCCGGGGGGGGGAGCAATCAGCCCCAGCATTTT. The encoded protein is CASSPGGGSNQPQHF.

This CDR3 reads CASTPRRAGGPETQYF. CDR3 nucleotides: TGTGCCAGCACCCCCAGGAGGGCGGGGGGGCCGGAGACCCAGTACTTC. The gene calls are TRBV5-8 and TRBJ2-5; 9 bases map to TRBD2. The CDR3 contains 16 residues. J was trimmed by 5 bases and V by 6 bases; bases with no gene match: 14. Germline V CDR1 and CDR2: SGHTS, YDEGEE. Full variable domain (outside the CDR3, taken from reference TRBV5-8 and TRBJ2-5): EAGVTQSPTHLIKTRGQQATLRCSPISGHTSVYWYQQALGLGLQFLLWYDEGEERNRGNFPPRFSGRQFPNYSSELNVNALELEDSALYLCASTPRRAGGPETQYFGPGTRLLVL.

The chain is built from TRBV4-2 and TRBJ1-2, with 8 bases that match TRBD1. Germline assignment: CDR1 LGHNA and CDR2 YNFKEQ. CDR3 size: 17 residues. V lost 1 base, J lost 8 bases, and 15 bases stayed unmatched. The CDR3 nucleotides are TGTGCCAGCAGCCAAGCGGATAATGACAGGGGCGGGGGAGGCTACACCTTC. This translates into CASSQADNDRGGGGYTF.

The chain carries TRBV5-1 and TRBJ1-2; 7 bases map to TRBD1. CDR1 and CDR2 (germline): SGHRS, YFSETQ. Losses at the gene ends were 1 base for V and 8 bases for J; bases not matched to a gene: 8. CDR3 length: 14 amino acids. The CDR3 DNA follows: TGCGCCAGCAGCTTGATCGGAACAGGGGACGGCTACACCTTC. The encoded protein is CASSLIGTGDGYTF.

This chain's CDR3 is CASRMTGAGIYEQYF. CDR3 nucleotides: TGTGCCAGCAGGATGACAGGGGCCGGAATCTACGAGCAGTACTTC. The V and J genes are TRBV2 and TRBJ2-7; 8 bases fit TRBD1. This CDR3 contains 15 residues. Trimming cost V 6 bases and J 3 bases; bases outside gene matches: 10. Germline V gene lookup returns CDR1 SNHLY and CDR2 FYNNEI. The full variable domain, with the rest looked up from reference TRBV2 and TRBJ2-7, is EPEVTQTPSHQVTQMGQEVILRCVPISNHLYFYWYRQILGQKVEFLVSFYNNEISEKSEIFDDQFSVERPDGSNFTLKIRSTKLEDSAMYFCASRMTGAGIYEQYFGPGTRLTVT.

V usage is TRBV28 and J usage is TRBJ1-2; D might be TRBD1 (6 bases). The CDR3 contains 15 residues. The V end was cut by 3 bases, the J end by 4 bases, with 15 bases between. CDR1 MDHEN and CDR2 SYDVKM come from the germline V gene. CDR3 DNA: TGTGCCAGCAGTTTTTCCGACCGGGACACCTATGGCTACACCTTC. Protein: CASSFSDRDTYGYTF.

The count of this clone is one. The V gene is TRBV15, the J gene TRBJ2-7; 8 bases align to TRBD1. Germline V gives CDR1 LNHNV, CDR2 YYDKDF (reference sequence). The CDR3 consists of 16 residues. The J segment lost 0 bases and the V segment lost 3 bases, leaving 7 bases of the junction unmatched. CDR3 loop: CATSSPGTGSSYEQYF. DNA for the CDR3: TGTGCCACCAGCAGTCCCGGGACAGGAAGCTCCTACGAGCAGTACTTC.

This clone was seen a handful of times. The chain employs TRBV5-1 and TRBJ1-1, with D uncertain. CDR3 length: 14 residues. V lost 3 bases and J lost 4, with 13 bases in between. Germline values: CDR1 SGHRS, CDR2 YFSETQ. CDR3 DNA sequence: TGCGCCAGCAGCTCCACGGGAGGGAGCACTGAAGCTTTCTTT. The encoded protein is CASSSTGGSTEAFF.

DNA of the CDR3: TGTGCCAGCAGCTCCCGACTCATTCCAATGGGAGCCTACAATGAGCAGTTCTTC. This sequence encodes CASSSRLIPMGAYNEQFF. The V gene is TRBV7-9, the J gene TRBJ2-1; TRBD2 is a possible D gene (5 bases). Germline V gene sequence: CDR1 SEHNR, CDR2 FQNEAQ (reference sequence). V lost 4 bases, J lost 2 bases, and 21 bases lay in between. The CDR3 extends over 18 amino acids.

The chain employs TRBV13 and TRBJ2-3, with D unclear. CDR1 is PRHDT and CDR2 is FYEKMQ in the germline V gene (reference sequence). The CDR3 totals 15 residues. Trimming removed 2 bases at V and 0 bases at J, with 9 bases between. The CDR3 reads CASSLSQTSTDTQYF. The CDR3 DNA reads TGTGCCAGCAGCTTAAGTCAGACTAGCACAGATACGCAGTATTTT.

The rearrangement links TRBV18 to TRBJ1-5; D ambiguous. Germline V gene sequence: CDR1 KGHSH, CDR2 LQKENI. V was pared by 0 bases and J by 0 bases, with 9 bases between. The CDR3 loop spans 16 amino acids. The DNA for the CDR3 is TGTGCCAGCTCACCACCCTACAGCAATAGCAATCAGCCCCAGCATTTT. Translated: CASSPPYSNSNQPQHF. The variable domain in full, with the rest retrieved from reference TRBV18 and TRBJ1-5, is NAGVMQNPRHLVRRRGQEARLRCSPMKGHSHVYWYRQLPEEGLKFMVYLQKENIIDESGMPKERFSAEFPKEGPSILRIQQVVRGDSAAYFCASSPPYSNSNQPQHFGDGTRLSIL.

This chain uses TRBV7-8 with TRBJ1-5; D uncertain. The CDR3 has 13 residues. Trimming took 1 base from V and 5 from J, leaving 6 bases between them. Germline CDR1 is SGHVS and CDR2 is FQNEAQ. The DNA for the CDR3 is TGTGCCAGCAGCTTAGACAGATATCAGCCCCAGCATTTT. Translating it yields CASSLDRYQPQHF.

J is TRBJ1-1 and V is TRBV29-1, with D unresolved. Germline V gene sequence: CDR1 SQVTM, CDR2 ANQGSEA. The CDR3 consists of 12 residues. V lost 6 bases to trimming and J lost 0 bases, with 8 bases between them. CDR3 amino acids: CSVTIMNTEAFF. CDR3 coding DNA: TGCAGCGTCACTATCATGAACACTGAAGCTTTCTTT.

The V and J genes are TRBV6-5 and TRBJ1-4; no clear D gene. CDR1 and CDR2 (germline): MNHEY, SVGAGI. CDR3 length: 15 residues. V lost 0 bases and J lost 4, with 9 bases in between. This chain's CDR3 is CASSYSTGINEKLFF. In DNA form, the CDR3 reads TGTGCCAGCAGTTACTCGACGGGGATTAATGAAAAACTGTTTTTT.